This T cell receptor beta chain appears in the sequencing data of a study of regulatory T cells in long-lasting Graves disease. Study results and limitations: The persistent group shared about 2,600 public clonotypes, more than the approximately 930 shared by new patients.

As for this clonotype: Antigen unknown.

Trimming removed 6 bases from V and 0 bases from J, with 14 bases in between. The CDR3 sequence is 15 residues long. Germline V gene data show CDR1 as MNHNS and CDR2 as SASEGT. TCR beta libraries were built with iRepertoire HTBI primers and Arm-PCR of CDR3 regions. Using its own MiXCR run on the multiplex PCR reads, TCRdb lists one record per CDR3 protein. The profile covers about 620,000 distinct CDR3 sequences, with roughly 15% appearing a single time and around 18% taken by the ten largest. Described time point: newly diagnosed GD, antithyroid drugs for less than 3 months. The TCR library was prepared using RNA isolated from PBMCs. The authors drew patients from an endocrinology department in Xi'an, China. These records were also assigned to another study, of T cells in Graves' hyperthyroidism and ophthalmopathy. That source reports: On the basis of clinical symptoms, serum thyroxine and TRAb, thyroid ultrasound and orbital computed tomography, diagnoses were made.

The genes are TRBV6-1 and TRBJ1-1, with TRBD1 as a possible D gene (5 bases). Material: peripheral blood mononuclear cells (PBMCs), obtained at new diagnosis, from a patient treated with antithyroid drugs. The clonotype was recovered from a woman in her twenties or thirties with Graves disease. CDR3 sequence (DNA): TGTGCCAGCAGGCCCTTGGGGGGGATGAACACTGAAGCTTTCTTT. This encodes CASRPLGGMNTEAFF.